This TCR beta chain derives from a study of response to subunit inactivated influenza vaccine. General study findings and limits: There was a suggestion from the authors that each seasonal influenza vaccination recruits few new T cells.

CDR1 is ENHRY and CDR2 is SYGVKD in the germline V gene. The CDR3 extends over 15 amino acids. V dropped 7 bases and J dropped 2; count of bases not matched to a gene: 9. TCRdb called the RT-PCR reads again in MiXCR, with one record for every CDR3 protein. The table shows 400,000 to 650,000 distinct CDR3 sequences, with under 8.5% occurring only once. This clonotype was observed many times. Its antigen is currently unknown. The clonotype originates from a man between 50 and 75 years old who received an inactivated influenza vaccine. This material consisted of PBMCs from blood, taken around 25 months after vaccination. This chain uses TRBV10-3 with TRBJ2-7; 9 nucleotides agree with TRBD2. CDR3 region: CAINQREEATYEQYF. For the CDR3, the DNA is TGTGCCATCAATCAGCGGGAGGAAGCCACCTACGAGCAGTACTTC.